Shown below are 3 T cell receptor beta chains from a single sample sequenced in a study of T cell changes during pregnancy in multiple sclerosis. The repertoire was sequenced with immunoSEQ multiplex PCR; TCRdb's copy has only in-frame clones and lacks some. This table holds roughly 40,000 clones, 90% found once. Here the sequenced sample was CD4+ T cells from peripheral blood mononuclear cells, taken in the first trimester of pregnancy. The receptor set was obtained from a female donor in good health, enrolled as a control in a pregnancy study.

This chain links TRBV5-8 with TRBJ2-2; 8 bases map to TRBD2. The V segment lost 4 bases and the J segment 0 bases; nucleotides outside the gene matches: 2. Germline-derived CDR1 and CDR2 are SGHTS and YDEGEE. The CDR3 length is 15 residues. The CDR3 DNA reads TGTGCCAGCAGCCCGGGGGGGGCGAACACCGGGGAGCTGTTTTTT. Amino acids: CASSPGGANTGELFF.

CDR3 DNA: TGCGCCAGCAGCCGCCGACAGGGCCAGGGGGCAGATACGCAGTATTTT. Protein product: CASSRRQGQGADTQYF. This sequence joins TRBV4-3 and TRBJ2-3, with 7 bases matching TRBD1. The CDR3 is made up of 16 amino acids. Germline-derived CDR1 and CDR2 are LGHNA and YSLEER. J lost 4 bases, V lost 4 bases, and 11 bases had no gene match.

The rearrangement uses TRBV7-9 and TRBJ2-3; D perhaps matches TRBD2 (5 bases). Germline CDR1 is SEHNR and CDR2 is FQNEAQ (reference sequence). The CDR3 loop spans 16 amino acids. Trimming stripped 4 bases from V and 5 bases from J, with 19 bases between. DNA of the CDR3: TGTGCCAGCAGCTCCGGATGGGAGACGGGGATAGATACGCAGTATTTT. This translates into CASSSGWETGIDTQYF.